Listed here is a single T cell receptor (beta chain). Original methodology: Cell counts per sample came from amplifying reference gene primers. The table came from immunoSEQ multiplex PCR; TCRdb's copy has only in-frame clones and leaves some out. V and J calls and clone size are those listed in that table; D and trimming were worked out from the DNA. This sample carries about 200,000 clones, more than 70% of them seen once, and the ten largest clones take roughly 18%. This CDR3 contains 17 residues. V lost 0 bases and J lost 0, with 14 bases in between. From germline, CDR1 is SNHLY and CDR2 FYNNEI. Patients at the Seattle site were enrolled during active infection and followed longitudinally. The sample belongs to a study of blood T cell repertoires in COVID-19. On the study more broadly: Donors in the United States, Italy and Spain gave samples during acute or convalescent COVID-19. T cells, B-cell-depleted T cells, or PBMCs supplied cDNA or gDNA.

The chain joins TRBV2 to TRBJ1-1; D is possibly TRBD1 (6 bases). Source material: peripheral blood. The TCR originated in a person aged 70 to 85 with COVID-19, enrolled during active disease. Here the CDR3 DNA reads TGTGCCAGCAGTGAAGCGGAGCGAACAGGGTTGAACACTGAAGCTTTCTTT. Translation gives CASSEAERTGLNTEAFF.